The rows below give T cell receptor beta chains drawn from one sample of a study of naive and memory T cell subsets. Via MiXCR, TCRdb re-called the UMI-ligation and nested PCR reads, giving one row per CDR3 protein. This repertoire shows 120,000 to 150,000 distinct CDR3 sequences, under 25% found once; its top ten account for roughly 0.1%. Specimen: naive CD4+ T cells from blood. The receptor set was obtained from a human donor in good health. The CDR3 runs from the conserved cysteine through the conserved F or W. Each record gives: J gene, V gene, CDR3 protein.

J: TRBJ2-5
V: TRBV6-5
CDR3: CASSYSGFWVRSETQYF

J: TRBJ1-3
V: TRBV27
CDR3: CASSVQATSGNTIYF

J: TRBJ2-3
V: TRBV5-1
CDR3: CASSLRGTSTDTQYF

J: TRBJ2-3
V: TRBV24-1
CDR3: CATSTTDTQYF

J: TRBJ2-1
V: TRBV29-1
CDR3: CSGGRQGNFGEQFF

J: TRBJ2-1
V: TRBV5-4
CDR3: CASSLPTYNEQFF

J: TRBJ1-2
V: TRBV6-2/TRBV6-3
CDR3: CASSNRGQGYGYTF

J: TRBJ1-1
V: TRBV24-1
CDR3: CATSDQTGAEAFF

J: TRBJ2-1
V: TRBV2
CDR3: CASSLQRNEQFF

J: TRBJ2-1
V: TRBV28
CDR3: CASGGGLTYNEQFF

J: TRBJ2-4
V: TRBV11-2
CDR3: CASSLTDLLAKNIQYF

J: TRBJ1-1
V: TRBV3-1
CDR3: CASRQGLGTEAFF

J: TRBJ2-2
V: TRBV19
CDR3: CASSIATDTGELFF

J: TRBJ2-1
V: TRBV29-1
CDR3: CSVGWGSYNEQFF

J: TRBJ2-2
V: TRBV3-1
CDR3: CASSQMDTGELFF

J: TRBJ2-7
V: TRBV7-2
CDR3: CASSLSGRYPYEQYF

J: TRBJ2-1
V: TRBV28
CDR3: CASSLRTSGRNEQFF

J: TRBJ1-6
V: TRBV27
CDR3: CASSFGHGDKRRSPLHF

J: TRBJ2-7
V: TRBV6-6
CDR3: CASAQGESYEQYF

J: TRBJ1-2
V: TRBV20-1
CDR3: CSARGDRGSYGYTF

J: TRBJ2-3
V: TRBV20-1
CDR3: CSARDRVVGTDTQYF

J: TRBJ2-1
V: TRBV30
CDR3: CAWSVSNEQFF

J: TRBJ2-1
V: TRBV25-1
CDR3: CASSEYRATSTYNEQFF

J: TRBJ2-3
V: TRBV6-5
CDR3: CASRQQAMGTDTQYF

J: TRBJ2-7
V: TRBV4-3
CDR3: CASSQTVTGASYEQYF

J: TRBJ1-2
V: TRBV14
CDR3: CASSSQGVGGYTF

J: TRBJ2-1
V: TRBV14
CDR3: CASSRVRRPSYNEQFF

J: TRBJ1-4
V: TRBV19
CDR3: CASTPQQPTNEKLFF

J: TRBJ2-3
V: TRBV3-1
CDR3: CASSQRTDTQYF

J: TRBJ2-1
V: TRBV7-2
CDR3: CASSLGRRESANEQFF

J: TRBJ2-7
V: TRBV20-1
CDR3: CSARPRTSGSSRAYEQYF

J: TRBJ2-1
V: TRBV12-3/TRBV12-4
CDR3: CASRSPPGEQFF

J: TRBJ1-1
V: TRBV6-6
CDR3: CASSRDRVDTEAFF

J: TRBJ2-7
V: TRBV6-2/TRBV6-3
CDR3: CASSYFASGTYEQYF

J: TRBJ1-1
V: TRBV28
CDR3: CASSSRVTEAFF

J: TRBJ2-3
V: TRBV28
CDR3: CAASGGPGTDTQYF

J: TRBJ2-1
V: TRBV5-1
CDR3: CASSVRRDTSYNEQFF

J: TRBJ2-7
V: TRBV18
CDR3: CASSPGTGRLAGYEQYF

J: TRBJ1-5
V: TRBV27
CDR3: CASSFSLSVQPQHF

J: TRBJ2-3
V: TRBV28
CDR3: CASRPAGVWTDTQYF